A selection of T cell receptor beta chains follows, all from one sample in a study of identical twins. TCRdb used MiXCR to reprocess the 5' RACE reads, holding one entry per CDR3 protein. The table includes 350,000 to 450,000 distinct CDR3 sequences, under 20% detected once. What was sequenced was naive T cells sorted from blood. These receptors all stem from a man aged 45-65 years in good health. Both conserved end residues are part of each CDR3. A D gene is named only where the DNA matches it firmly. Clone size is given for some rows only: seen once, a few or many times, or a class if the clone is expanded.

CASSVGAALYNEQFF | TGTGCCAGCAGCGTAGGGGCAGCCCTCTACAATGAGCAGTTCTTC | few | . | TRBJ2-1 | TRBV9 | 15
CASSTGQNSGNTIYF | TGCGCCAGCAGCACCGGACAGAACTCTGGAAACACCATATATTTT | many | . | TRBJ1-3 | TRBV5-1 | 15
CASSYFGGAYNEQFF | TGTGCCAGCAGTTATTTCGGGGGGGCTTACAATGAGCAGTTCTTC | many | TRBD2 | TRBJ2-1 | TRBV6-5 | 15
CASRRTGFQETQYF | TGTGCCAGCAGACGAACAGGGTTCCAAGAGACCCAGTACTTC | . | . | TRBJ2-5 | TRBV6-9 | 14
CASSLTTGTGFYEQYF | TGTGCCAGCAGCTTAACAACCGGGACAGGGTTCTACGAGCAGTACTTC | . | TRBD1 | TRBJ2-7 | TRBV7-9 | 16
CASSLAGVSETQYF | TGCGCCAGCAGCTTGGCCGGGGTTTCGGAGACCCAGTACTTC | . | . | TRBJ2-5 | TRBV5-1 | 14
CASSLKQGSRGGYEQYF | TGTGCCAGCAGCCTAAAACAGGGATCCCGTGGGGGCTACGAGCAGTACTTC | . | . | TRBJ2-7 | TRBV7-2 | 17
CASSLGGVKNIQYF | TGTGCCAGCTCCCTGGGAGGGGTGAAAAACATTCAGTACTTC | many | TRBD2 | TRBJ2-4 | TRBV28 | 14
CAISEVLGQGLYEQYF | TGTGCCATCAGTGAGGTTTTAGGACAGGGCTTATACGAGCAGTACTTC | many | TRBD1 | TRBJ2-7 | TRBV10-3 | 16
CASSYDSRYPGELFF | TGTGCCAGCAGTTACGATTCACGGTACCCCGGGGAGCTGTTTTTT | few | . | TRBJ2-2 | TRBV6-2/TRBV6-3 | 15
CASSYSMGAAQETQYF | TGTGCCAGCAGTTACTCGATGGGGGCCGCTCAAGAGACCCAGTACTTC | few | . | TRBJ2-5 | TRBV6-2/TRBV6-3 | 16
CSVEGADPGLAGGSYNEQFF | TGCAGCGTTGAAGGGGCGGACCCGGGACTAGCGGGAGGATCCTACAATGAGCAGTTCTTC | many | TRBD2 | TRBJ2-1 | TRBV29-1 | 20
CASSFLRVTNTGELFF | TGTGCCAGCAGCTTTTTACGGGTTACGAACACCGGGGAGCTGTTTTTT | few | . | TRBJ2-2 | TRBV7-8 | 16
CASSVPDVEQFF | TGCGCCAGCAGCGTACCCGATGTAGAGCAGTTCTTC | . | . | TRBJ2-1 | TRBV5-1 | 12
CASSYSGYNEQFF | TGTGCCAGCAGTTACTCCGGTTACAATGAGCAGTTCTTC | few | . | TRBJ2-1 | TRBV6-5 | 13
CASSLAVGRQETQYF | TGTGCCAGCAGCTTAGCGGTGGGGAGACAAGAGACCCAGTACTTC | few | . | TRBJ2-5 | TRBV7-8 | 15
CATAALQGLNTEAFF | TGTGCCACCGCTGCCTTACAGGGTTTGAACACTGAAGCTTTCTTT | . | . | TRBJ1-1 | TRBV10-3 | 15
CASTSPSIGIGTEQFF | TGTGCCAGCACCTCTCCGTCGATAGGAATTGGAACTGAGCAGTTCTTC | . | . | TRBJ2-1 | TRBV13 | 16
CASSSRQGGSPLHF | TGTGCCAGCAGTTCGAGACAGGGTGGATCACCCCTCCACTTT | few | TRBD1 | TRBJ1-6 | TRBV12-3/TRBV12-4 | 14
CSTSTGVTQPQHF | TGCAGTACTTCAACAGGGGTCACTCAGCCCCAGCATTTT | many | TRBD1 | TRBJ1-5 | TRBV20-1 | 13
CASSLRQGAGELFF | TGTGCCAGTAGTCTTCGGCAGGGGGCCGGGGAGCTGTTTTTT | few | TRBD1 | TRBJ2-2 | TRBV19 | 14
CASSPRGEGGYGYTF | TGCGCCAGCAGCCCCAGGGGAGAGGGAGGGTATGGCTACACCTTC | once | . | TRBJ1-2 | TRBV4-1 | 15
CASRKGQDRGGNQPQHF | TGTGCCAGCAGGAAGGGACAGGACAGAGGGGGCAATCAGCCCCAGCATTTT | few | TRBD1 | TRBJ1-5 | TRBV5-5 | 17
CASSTVGGPETQYF | TGTGCCAGCAGCACCGTGGGCGGACCAGAGACCCAGTACTTC | many | . | TRBJ2-5 | TRBV7-8 | 14